The 11 T cell receptor beta chains presented below share a single source sample, sequenced in a study of cytotoxic CD8 clonotypes in ibrutinib-treated CLL. Profiling relied on immunoSEQ multiplex PCR, and the TCRdb table lists in-frame clones only, not all of them. The sample shows 250,000 to 350,000 clones, about 72% of them seen only once. The specimen comprised PBMCs, sampled at disease progression, from a patient treated with ibrutinib. These receptors were obtained from a human donor with chronic lymphocytic leukemia.

The rearrangement uses TRBV11-2 and TRBJ1-4; D gene unclear. Germline-derived CDR1 and CDR2 are SGHAT and FQNNGV. The CDR3 contains 15 residues. The V end was cut by 0 bases, the J end by 0 bases, with 5 bases between. The CDR3 bases are TGTGCCAGCAGCTTAGATGGAGCAACTAATGAAAAACTGTTTTTT. It is translated as CASSLDGATNEKLFF.

This chain uses TRBV18 with TRBJ2-7; 13 bases match TRBD2. Trimming cost V 1 base and J 3 bases; bases outside gene matches: 9. This CDR3 region has 18 residues. The germline CDR1 and CDR2 sequences are KGHSH and LQKENI. The CDR3: CASSPQELAGGNVYEQYF. CDR3 nucleotide sequence: TGTGCCAGCTCACCACAAGAACTAGCGGGAGGGAATGTCTACGAGCAGTACTTC.

A few counts support this clone. CDR3 bases: TGCGCCAGCACCATGGGGGGATCCTACGAGCAGTACTTC. Its protein is CASTMGGSYEQYF. V gene TRBV5-1 combines with J gene TRBJ2-7, with a weak D call TRBD2 (6 bases). This CDR3 is 13 amino acids long. V was clipped by 6 bases and J by 1 base, with 11 bases between them. Germline CDR1 is SGHRS and CDR2 is YFSETQ.

This chain joins TRBV29-1 and TRBJ2-3; D may match TRBD1 or TRBD2 (6 bases each). The ends were cut back, 4 bases at V and 2 bases at J, with 10 bases in the middle. Per germline, CDR1 SQVTM and CDR2 ANQGSEA. This CDR3 is built from 13 residues. CDR3 nucleotide sequence: TGCAGCGTTGTTTCGGGGGCCACAGATACGCAGTATTTT. This translates into CSVVSGATDTQYF.

This clone was seen a handful of times. This sequence joins TRBV6-5 and TRBJ1-2, with D possibly being TRBD1 (5 bases). CDR3 length: 16 residues. The germline V gene has CDR1 MNHEY and CDR2 SVGAGI. V was pared by 2 bases and J by 3 bases, with 16 bases between. The CDR3 DNA sequence: TGTGCCAGCAGTTACGATGGGGCCATAAGGGACTATGGCTACACCTTC. It codes for CASSYDGAIRDYGYTF.

The V gene is TRBV6-6, the J gene TRBJ2-5; D is ambiguous. Looked up from germline, CDR1 is MNHNY and CDR2 is SVGAGI (reference sequence). V lost 3 bases and J lost 0, with 8 bases in between. The CDR3 extends over 14 amino acids. CDR3 protein: CASSYGLHQETQYF. The CDR3 coding sequence is TGTGCCAGCAGTTATGGTCTCCACCAAGAGACCCAGTACTTC.

The chain recombines TRBV5-6 with TRBJ2-7; D unresolved. Germline V gene sequence: CDR1 SGHDT, CDR2 YYEEEE. The CDR3 runs 13 residues. V lost 2 bases and J 5 bases, leaving 11 bases between the germline ends. The CDR3 region has the DNA TGTGCCAGCAGCTTCGCTGGGCTGAACGAGCAGTACTTC. Amino acids: CASSFAGLNEQYF. Together with reference TRBV5-6 and TRBJ2-7, the CDR3 gives the full variable domain: DAGVTQSPTHLIKTRGQQVTLRCSPKSGHDTVSWYQQALGQGPQFIFQYYEEEERQRGNFPDRFSGHQFPNYSSELNVNALLLGDSALYLCASSFAGLNEQYFGPGTRLTVT.

The rearrangement joins TRBV19 to TRBJ1-5, with 8 bases lining up with TRBD1. The germline gives CDR1 LNHDA, CDR2 SQIVND (reference sequence). The CDR3 length is 14 residues. V was pared by 1 base and J by 4 bases, with 0 bases of the junction left unmatched. As DNA, the CDR3 is TGTGCCAGTAGTATAGGGACAGGGAATCAGCCCCAGCATTTT. This sequence encodes CASSIGTGNQPQHF.

J is TRBJ2-7 and V is TRBV27, with 7 bases that match TRBD2. The V segment lost 2 bases and the J segment 4 bases; nucleotides outside the gene matches: 8. The CDR3 is 15 residues long. Germline CDR1 and CDR2: MNHEY and SMNVEV (reference sequence). The CDR3 sequence is CASSLLASGPYEQYF. The DNA for the CDR3 is TGTGCCAGCAGTTTACTGGCTAGCGGACCATACGAGCAGTACTTC.

J is TRBJ2-6 and V is TRBV28, with TRBD1 identical over 9 bases. Germline-derived CDR1 and CDR2 are MDHEN and SYDVKM. V shed 5 bases, J shed 3 bases, and the junction held 5 bases outside the gene matches. CDR3 length: 16 residues. In nucleotides, the CDR3 is TGTGCCAGCAGTCTACAGGGGGCTGGTGGGGCCAACGTCCTGACTTTC. This encodes CASSLQGAGGANVLTF.

The chain joins TRBV7-2 to TRBJ2-7; 13 nucleotides line up with TRBD2. Germline CDR1 and CDR2: SGHTA and FQGNSA. This CDR3 has 16 amino acids. Trimming cost V 3 bases and J 5 bases; bases outside gene matches: 7. The CDR3 bases are TGTGCCAGCAGCTTCCGGACTAGCGGGAGAGTTGACGAGCAGTACTTC. This translates into CASSFRTSGRVDEQYF.